This TCR beta chain comes out of a study of cytomegalovirus exposure and HLA in healthy donors. Study observations and caveats: Versus the roughly 700-donor mean, an Asian-associated ancestry cluster reportedly showed fewer N-insertions in a later analysis.

Per the germline V gene, CDR1 is SQVTM and CDR2 is ANQGSEA. The CDR3 contains 14 residues. Between the trimmed V and J ends, which lost 2 bases and 6 bases, there was a span of 17 bases. PCR involved 60 Vbeta and 13 Jbeta primers. The protocol was immunoSEQ multiplex PCR, while the TCRdb copy is restricted to in-frame clones and leaves out a portion. The top ten clones hold less than 10% of a sample with 160,000 or so clones, 80% of them seen once. For this clone: No antigen is known for it.

Sequenced material: PBMCs. The sequence was obtained from a man between 18 and 29 years old in good health and CMV-seropositive. The chain is built from TRBV29-1 and TRBJ2-7; perhaps TRBD2 as D (6 bases). The CDR3 bases are TGCAGCGTTGAAAAGACTTCGGGGGTTAGCGAGCAGTACTTC. Its translation is CSVEKTSGVSEQYF.